These 23 T cell receptor beta chains came from one sample sequenced in a study of response to subunit inactivated influenza vaccine. Each CDR3 protein gets one entry after TCRdb re-called the RT-PCR reads with MiXCR. The sample records over 400,000 distinct CDR3 sequences, approximately 12% being singletons. The sample here was PBMCs from blood, taken roughly 45 days after vaccination. The receptors come from a man between 50 and 59 years old who received an inactivated influenza vaccine.

This clonotype showed up just a few times. The chain uses TRBV20-1 and TRBJ2-4, with D hard to call. Trimming stripped 3 bases from V and 1 base from J, with 7 bases between. The CDR3 length is 13 residues. Germline-derived CDR1 and CDR2 are DFQATT and SNEGSKA (reference sequence). The CDR3 region is CSARTDAKNIQYF. The CDR3 DNA reads TGCAGTGCTAGGACGGATGCCAAAAACATTCAGTACTTC.

The sample holds many counts of this clonotype. The chain has TRBV12-3 or TRBV12-4 and TRBJ1-1; D perhaps matches TRBD1 (5 bases). V gave up 5 bases and J gave up 0 bases, with 10 bases separating them. CDR3 length: 14 residues. CDR3 coding DNA: TGTGCCAGCAGTCTCAGGGCTATGAACACTGAAGCTTTCTTT. Amino acids: CASSLRAMNTEAFF.

The chain carries TRBV11-1 and TRBJ2-7, with D perhaps given as TRBD1 or TRBD2 (5 bases each). The CDR3 length is 15 residues. The germline CDR1 and CDR2 sequences are SGHAT and FQDESV (reference sequence). Trimming took off 4 bases at V and 4 bases at J, with 17 bases between the two ends. The CDR3 DNA is TGTGCCAGCAGCTCCCGGGACGCCGTTCCATACGAGCAGTACTTC. Translated, it gives CASSSRDAVPYEQYF.

This chain links TRBV11-2 with TRBJ2-2, with 9 bases identical to TRBD2. The length of the CDR3 is 14 residues. With 2 bases clipped from V and 6 bases from J, the junction kept 1 base outside the gene matches. CDR1 and CDR2 (germline): SGHAT, FQNNGV. CDR3 nucleotide sequence: TGTGCCAGCAGCTTACTAGCGGGACCCGGGGAGCTGTTTTTT. Translating gives CASSLLAGPGELFF. Complete variable domain (other parts from reference TRBV11-2 and TRBJ2-2): EAGVAQSPRYKIIEKRQSVAFWCNPISGHATLYWYQQILGQGPKLLIQFQNNGVVDDSQLPKDRFSAERLKGVDSTLKIQPAKLEDSAVYLCASSLLAGPGELFFGEGSRLTVL.

For the CDR3, the DNA is TGTGCCAGCAGCTTTGGAGCGGGAGGGCCGGTTATGGAGACCCAGTACTTC. It specifies CASSFGAGGPVMETQYF. The rearrangement links TRBV7-9 to TRBJ2-5, with 10 bases fitting TRBD2. With V trimmed by 3 bases and J by 5 bases, 12 bases remained unmatched. The germline gives CDR1 SEHNR, CDR2 FQNEAQ (reference sequence). CDR3 length equals 17 residues.

This clonotype showed up many times. V gene TRBV5-1 combines with J gene TRBJ2-5; D is possibly TRBD2 (6 bases). Germline CDR1 reads SGHRS; CDR2 reads YFSETQ. V was cut by 0 bases and J by 2 bases, with 8 bases left in between. The CDR3 is 14 residues long. CDR3 nucleotides: TGCGCCAGCAGCTTGGATGCGGGGCAAGAGACCCAGTACTTC. This translates into CASSLDAGQETQYF.

There are many counts of this clonotype. V and J are TRBV12-3 or TRBV12-4 and TRBJ2-1; D gene ambiguous. With 3 bases removed from V and 5 bases from J, the gap between germline ends came to 5 bases. This CDR3 comprises 12 residues. The CDR3 loop is CASSFIHNEQFF. In nucleotides, the CDR3 is TGTGCCAGCAGTTTTATCCACAATGAGCAGTTCTTC.

In this sample, this clonotype turned up a few times. The chain is built from TRBV20-1 and TRBJ2-1, with a weak D call TRBD2 (5 bases). V lost 5 bases to trimming and J lost 9 bases, with 20 bases between them. Germline CDR1 is DFQATT and CDR2 is SNEGSKA (reference sequence). The CDR3 runs to 14 residues. The CDR3 DNA reads TGCAGTGCTGGCCAAAATCAGGCTCGGGGTGAGCAGTTCTTC. Its translation is CSAGQNQARGEQFF.

This clonotype was detected only a few times. The chain recombines TRBV5-8 with TRBJ2-5, with D unclear. Germline CDR1 and CDR2: SGHTS and YDEGEE. The CDR3 loop spans 12 amino acids. The germline V and J ends were trimmed by 7 bases and 2 bases, with 9 bases remaining between them. The CDR3 DNA sequence: TGTGCCAGCTACGCGGTACAAGAGACCCAGTACTTC. Its translation is CASYAVQETQYF.

This clonotype showed up just a few times. J is TRBJ1-6 and V is TRBV6-2 or TRBV6-3; D gene ambiguous. There are 15 residues in the CDR3. V lost 5 bases, J lost 8 bases, and 16 bases lay in between. Germline values: CDR1 MNHEY, CDR2 SVGEGT. Here the CDR3 DNA reads TGTGCCAGCAGTACCGCGGCACTGAGGTATTCACCCCTCCACTTT. The encoded protein is CASSTAALRYSPLHF.

The chain recombines TRBV15 with TRBJ1-2; 10 nucleotides line up with TRBD1. Germline V lookup: CDR1 LNHNV, CDR2 YYDKDF (reference sequence). J gave up 8 bases and V 0 bases, and 6 bases lay outside the gene matches. CDR3 size: 15 residues. DNA of the CDR3: TGTGCCACCAGCAGAGATCGGGGGACAGGGGACGGCTACACCTTC. This encodes CATSRDRGTGDGYTF.

This chain connects TRBV6-1 to TRBJ2-2; D might be TRBD2 (6 bases). The germline V gene has CDR1 MNHNS and CDR2 SASEGT. Trimming left V 6 bases short and J 8 bases short, with 16 bases between. The CDR3 loop spans 14 amino acids. The CDR3 loop reads CASRGSGGKGELFF. The CDR3 DNA sequence: TGTGCCAGCAGGGGGTCAGGAGGGAAAGGGGAGCTGTTTTTT.

V gene TRBV12-3 or TRBV12-4 combines with J gene TRBJ1-5; D gene uncertain. The CDR3 totals 18 residues. V was shortened by 3 bases and J by 7 bases, with 25 bases between the two germline ends. The CDR3 sequence is CASSFGQTGKPKGQPQHF. CDR3 DNA: TGTGCCAGCAGTTTTGGCCAAACCGGGAAACCGAAAGGGCAGCCCCAGCATTTT.

This clonotype turned up a few times. CDR3 sequence reads: CASSQTGREKPFF. CDR3 nucleotide sequence: TGCGCCAGCAGCCAGACGGGGCGGGAGAAACCGTTCTTC. The V and J genes are TRBV4-3 and TRBJ2-1; 7 positions match TRBD2. The trim removed 3 bases at V and 15 bases at J, leaving 11 bases unmatched. CDR3 size: 13 residues. Germline loops: CDR1 LGHNA, CDR2 YSLEER.

Ten or more counts support this clonotype. The gene calls are TRBV6-2 or TRBV6-3 and TRBJ2-1, with 8 bases matching TRBD2. The V and J ends lost 10 bases and 6 bases, in that order; junction bases with no gene match: 11. Germline-derived CDR1 and CDR2 are MNHEY and SVGEGT. The CDR3 extends over 14 amino acids. CDR3 bases: TGTGCCACCACCGGGACTAGGCCCGGCAATGAGCAGTTCTTC. Translation gives CATTGTRPGNEQFF.

The chain employs TRBV11-1 and TRBJ2-3; TRBD1 matches at 11 bases. CDR3 length: 16 amino acids. Germline-derived CDR1 and CDR2 are SGHAT and FQDESV (reference sequence). V was pared by 4 bases and J by 5 bases, with 8 bases of the junction left unmatched. The CDR3 nucleotides are TGTGCCAGCAGCTCTGGGACAGGGGGTGGTGTAGATACGCAGTATTTT. It codes for CASSSGTGGGVDTQYF.

The chain uses TRBV13 and TRBJ1-3; 11 bases map to TRBD1. This CDR3 region has 17 residues. CDR1 PRHDT and CDR2 FYEKMQ come from the germline V gene (reference sequence). V lost 5 bases to trimming and J lost 3 bases; unmatched junction nucleotides: 9. CDR3 sequence reads: CASSPMPDRGLGNTIYF. The CDR3 DNA sequence: TGTGCCAGCAGCCCCATGCCGGACAGGGGGCTTGGAAACACCATATATTTT. The entire variable domain, with the rest obtained from reference TRBV13 and TRBJ1-3, is as follows: AAGVIQSPRHLIKEKRETATLKCYPIPRHDTVYWYQQGPGQDPQFLISFYEKMQSDKGSIPDRFSAQQFSDYHSELNMSSLELGDSALYFCASSPMPDRGLGNTIYFGEGSWLTVV.

This clonotype has just a few counts. The genes are TRBV11-1 and TRBJ2-7, with TRBD1 identical over 7 bases. This CDR3 has 16 amino acids. Germline loops: CDR1 SGHAT, CDR2 FQDESV (reference sequence). After removal of 0 bases from V and 0 bases from J, the junction contained 5 bases not matched to a gene. The CDR3 region is CASSLALGQSSYEQYF. Here the CDR3 DNA reads TGTGCCAGCAGCTTAGCCCTGGGACAGAGCTCCTACGAGCAGTACTTC.

This clonotype was found a few times. The chain joins TRBV12-3 or TRBV12-4 to TRBJ2-1; 7 bases are shared with TRBD2. The CDR3 sequence is 18 residues long. The V segment lost 7 bases and the J segment 0 bases; nucleotides outside the gene matches: 15. CDR3 loop: CASTPRGGGPSSYNEQFF. The DNA for the CDR3 is TGTGCCAGCACCCCACGCGGGGGAGGACCGAGCTCCTACAATGAGCAGTTCTTC.

V gene TRBV10-3 combines with J gene TRBJ1-5; D is unresolved. CDR1 and CDR2 (germline): ENHRY, SYGVKD. V dropped 10 bases and J dropped 0 bases, with 16 bases sitting between them. The CDR3 spans 15 residues. CDR3 region: CATTITADSNQPQHF. The CDR3 nucleotides are TGTGCCACAACTATCACGGCAGATAGCAATCAGCCCCAGCATTTT.

CDR3 sequence: CATIQGPGLAGGEQYF. DNA for the CDR3: TGTGCCACCATCCAGGGTCCAGGGCTCGCCGGCGGAGAGCAGTACTTC. The chain employs TRBV28 and TRBJ2-7; tentative D call: TRBD1 (5 bases). V was clipped by 10 bases and J by 7 bases, with 29 bases between them. From germline, CDR1 is MDHEN and CDR2 SYDVKM. CDR3 size: 16 residues.

This clonotype was seen repeatedly, ten times or more. The J gene is TRBJ1-4, the V gene TRBV7-9; D gene unclear. From germline, CDR1 is SEHNR and CDR2 FQNEAQ (reference sequence). Trimming removed 5 bases from V and 0 bases from J, with 7 bases in between. CDR3 size: 14 residues. DNA for the CDR3: TGTGCCAGCAGCCCAACAGCAACTAATGAAAAACTGTTTTTT. Translation gives CASSPTATNEKLFF. Supplemented by reference TRBV7-9 and TRBJ1-4, the full variable domain reads DTGVSQNPRHKITKRGQNVTFRCDPISEHNRLYWYRQTLGQGPEFLTYFQNEAQLEKSRLLSDRFSAERPKGSFSTLEIQRTEQGDSAMYLCASSPTATNEKLFFGSGTQLSVL.

This clonotype was observed at least ten times. The chain couples TRBV5-5 to TRBJ2-1; 7 bases fit TRBD2. The J segment lost 12 bases and the V segment lost 0 bases, leaving 3 bases of the junction unmatched. The germline CDR1 and CDR2 sequences are SGHKS and YYEKEE (reference sequence). The CDR3 consists of 12 residues. CDR3 sequence reads: CASSLERGLQFF. CDR3 nucleotide sequence: TGTGCCAGCAGCTTGGAGCGGGGTTTGCAGTTCTTC.